Below, 2 T cell receptor beta chains from the same sample are listed, as sequenced in a study of PD-L1 blockade in urothelial cancer. Time point defined: pretreatment peripheral blood. Generated by immunoSEQ multiplex PCR, the TCRdb table keeps only in-frame clones and is missing some. The sample has approximately 94,000 clones, roughly 87% seen once. The source was PBMCs, collected around atezolizumab (anti-PD-L1) treatment. These receptors were taken from a man between 60 and 75 years old with urothelial cancer.

This chain joins TRBV5-1 and TRBJ1-2; 10 nucleotides match TRBD1. Germline CDR1 and CDR2: SGHRS and YFSETQ. The CDR3 loop spans 16 amino acids. With V trimmed by 4 bases and J by 5 bases, 11 bases remained unmatched. CDR3 coding DNA: TGCGCCAGCAGCCCGGAATCTAGGACAGGGGGGTATGGCTACACCTTC. This translates into CASSPESRTGGYGYTF.

V usage is TRBV2 and J usage is TRBJ2-3, with a weak D call TRBD2 (5 bases). Germline V CDR1 and CDR2: SNHLY, FYNNEI. The CDR3 loop spans 12 amino acids. The V end was cut by 5 bases, the J end by 5 bases, with 8 bases between. DNA for the CDR3: TGTGCCAGCAGTTCTGGGAGAGATACGCAGTATTTT. As protein: CASSSGRDTQYF.